The 27 T cell receptor beta chains below all came from one sample that was sequenced in a study of OX40 agonist ivuxolimab in advanced cancers. Clones were sequenced by immunoSEQ multiplex PCR, and TCRdb holds only the in-frame ones, with some missing. This table has about 78,000 clones, around 94% appearing once. Sample: CD4+ or CD8+ T cells sorted from blood, taken in a trial of the OX40 agonist ivuxolimab. Receptors were obtained from an adult with an advanced solid tumor such as melanoma, head and neck, liver or kidney cancer.

The rearrangement links TRBV27 to TRBJ1-6; possibly TRBD1 for D (5 bases). With 10 bases removed from V and 0 bases from J, the gap between germline ends came to 10 bases. The CDR3 extends over 14 amino acids. Germline V gives CDR1 MNHEY, CDR2 SMNVEV (reference sequence). CDR3 DNA sequence: TGTGCCACGCCAGGGAGCTCCTATAATTCACCCCTCCACTTT. Its translation is CATPGSSYNSPLHF.

V usage is TRBV18 and J usage is TRBJ2-7; TRBD2 is a possible D gene (5 bases). Germline assignment: CDR1 KGHSH and CDR2 LQKENI. Trimming left V 6 bases short and J 3 bases short, with 9 bases between. The CDR3 is 12 residues long. The CDR3 region has the DNA TGTGCCAGCTCCCTCGACTACTACGAGCAGTACTTC. Translation gives CASSLDYYEQYF.

The J gene is TRBJ1-5, the V gene TRBV27; the D gene is possibly TRBD1 (5 bases). Trimming shortened V by 11 bases and J by 1 base, and 18 bases separated the two germline ends. This CDR3 spans 15 amino acids. Germline loops: CDR1 MNHEY, CDR2 SMNVEV (reference sequence). CDR3: CASARTPKSNQPQHF. The CDR3 DNA reads TGTGCCTCAGCCCGGACACCGAAAAGCAATCAGCCCCAGCATTTT.

The chain combines TRBV2 with TRBJ2-7, with D tentatively TRBD1 (5 bases). V was trimmed by 6 bases and J by 4 bases, leaving 7 bases between them. The CDR3 totals 11 residues. Germline lookup yields CDR1 SNHLY and CDR2 FYNNEI. The CDR3 coding sequence is TGTGCCAGCAGACAGGAGTACGAGCAGTACTTC. Its protein product is CASRQEYEQYF. The variable domain in full, with the rest retrieved from reference TRBV2 and TRBJ2-7, is EPEVTQTPSHQVTQMGQEVILRCVPISNHLYFYWYRQILGQKVEFLVSFYNNEISEKSEIFDDQFSVERPDGSNFTLKIRSTKLEDSAMYFCASRQEYEQYFGPGTRLTVT.

The chain recombines TRBV7-2 with TRBJ1-2; D gene ambiguous. CDR1 and CDR2 from the germline V gene are SGHTA and FQGNSA. This CDR3 is 13 amino acids long. The V end was cut by 4 bases, the J end by 0 bases, with 6 bases between. This CDR3 reads CASSYDANYGYTF. CDR3 sequence (DNA): TGTGCCAGCAGCTATGATGCTAACTATGGCTACACCTTC.

V usage is TRBV28 and J usage is TRBJ1-1; D gene uncertain. Trimming removed 8 bases from V and 0 bases from J, with 10 bases in between. This CDR3 region has 13 residues. Germline V lookup: CDR1 MDHEN, CDR2 SYDVKM. CDR3 coding DNA: TGTGCCAGCTCCGTCTCCATGAACACTGAAGCTTTCTTT. Its translation is CASSVSMNTEAFF.

This clone appeared once. The V call is TRBV28, the J call TRBJ2-5; perhaps TRBD1 as D (6 bases). The germline V gene encodes CDR1 MDHEN and CDR2 SYDVKM. This CDR3 spans 13 amino acids. V was shortened by 5 bases and J by 3 bases, with 10 bases between the two germline ends. The CDR3 nucleotides read TGTGCCAGCAGTCTCCCAGGGGAAGAGACCCAGTACTTC. Its protein is CASSLPGEETQYF.

This clone was seen only a few times. The CDR3 bases are TGTGCCAGCAGTACGACGGGGCTGGGGACCCAGTACTTC. Its translation: CASSTTGLGTQYF. The chain links TRBV6-5 to TRBJ2-5; D might be TRBD1 or TRBD2, each matching 5 bases. The CDR3 sequence is 13 residues long. The germline V gene encodes CDR1 MNHEY and CDR2 SVGAGI. Trimming pared 5 bases from V and 7 bases from J, leaving 14 bases between.

This clone was counted a single time. The CDR3 is CASSQGANEQFF. As DNA, the CDR3 is TGTGCCAGCAGCCAAGGGGCGAATGAGCAGTTCTTC. The chain couples TRBV7-8 to TRBJ2-1, with D tentatively TRBD1 (5 bases). The CDR3 totals 12 residues. Trimming pared 5 bases from V and 7 bases from J, leaving 9 bases between. The V gene's germline CDR1 is SGHVS and CDR2 FQNEAQ.

The J gene is TRBJ1-6, the V gene TRBV28, with D tentatively TRBD1 (5 bases). Trimming left V 2 bases short and J 0 bases short, with 17 bases between. The CDR3 runs 19 residues. From germline, CDR1 is MDHEN and CDR2 SYDVKM. In DNA form, the CDR3 reads TGTGCCAGCAGTTTAGTCTCGATGCGGGGGAGCTCCTATAATTCACCCCTCCACTTT. Protein sequence: CASSLVSMRGSSYNSPLHF.

The V and J genes are TRBV4-1 and TRBJ2-1; 16 nucleotides align to TRBD2. V lost 5 bases to trimming and J lost 2 bases; unmatched junction nucleotides: 6. Germline CDR1 MGHRA, CDR2 YSYEKL. The CDR3 totals 18 residues. As DNA, the CDR3 is TGCGCCAGCAGCACCCCGGGACTAGCGGGAGGGACCTACAATGAGCAGTTCTTC. Residues: CASSTPGLAGGTYNEQFF.

The V gene is TRBV7-8, the J gene TRBJ2-5; D may match TRBD1 or TRBD2 (5 bases each). With 5 bases removed from V and 6 bases from J, the gap between germline ends came to 16 bases. The CDR3 sequence is 14 residues long. Per germline, CDR1 SGHVS and CDR2 FQNEAQ. The CDR3 DNA follows: TGTGCCAGCAGCGACCGGGACCCAGGCAAGACCCAGTACTTC. Its protein is CASSDRDPGKTQYF. Complete variable domain (other parts from reference TRBV7-8 and TRBJ2-5): GAGVSQSPRYKVAKRGQDVALRCDPISGHVSLFWYQQALGQGPEFLTYFQNEAQLDKSGLPSDRFFAERPEGSVSTLKIQRTQQEDSAVYLCASSDRDPGKTQYFGPGTRLLVL.

This chain links TRBV27 with TRBJ2-6; no firm D call. Germline values: CDR1 MNHEY, CDR2 SMNVEV (reference sequence). The V end lost 4 bases, the J end lost 3 bases, and 10 bases lay between the germline ends. CDR3 length equals 15 residues. CDR3 region: CASSSVSVGANVLTF. CDR3 nucleotide sequence: TGTGCCAGCAGTTCTGTTTCTGTTGGGGCCAACGTCCTGACTTTC.

The gene calls are TRBV5-1 and TRBJ2-2; tentative D call: TRBD2 (6 bases). Germline V gene sequence: CDR1 SGHRS, CDR2 YFSETQ. The CDR3 is 15 residues long. V gave up 4 bases and J gave up 4 bases, with 14 bases separating them. The CDR3 DNA follows: TGCGCCAGCAGCCTGGGGACTTCATTCACCGGGGAGCTGTTTTTT. Amino acid sequence: CASSLGTSFTGELFF. The entire variable domain, with the rest obtained from reference TRBV5-1 and TRBJ2-2, is as follows: KAGVTQTPRYLIKTRGQQVTLSCSPISGHRSVSWYQQTPGQGLQFLFEYFSETQRNKGNFPGRFSGRQFSNSRSEMNVSTLELGDSALYLCASSLGTSFTGELFFGEGSRLTVL.

The genes are TRBV30 and TRBJ1-5, with 8 positions matching TRBD1. The V gene end was trimmed by 5 bases and the J gene end by 7 bases; junction bases not matched to a gene: 7. The CDR3 extends over 13 amino acids. Germline loops: CDR1 GTSNPN, CDR2 SVGIG (reference sequence). CDR3 DNA sequence: TGTGCCTGGGACAGGGGAACGGGGCAGCCCCAGCATTTT. Translating gives CAWDRGTGQPQHF.

The rearrangement uses TRBV6-4 and TRBJ1-2; a possible D gene is TRBD1 (5 bases). The V gene's germline CDR1 is MRHNA and CDR2 SNTAGT. CDR3 length: 13 amino acids. The V end lost 5 bases, the J end lost 4 bases, and 11 bases lay between the germline ends. The CDR3 DNA is TGTGCCAGCAGTCCCTTGGGGGGCTATGGCTACACCTTC. Translating gives CASSPLGGYGYTF.

The CDR3 bases are TGTGCCAGCTCACCCGGACTGCCGTTCTCTGGAAACACCATATATTTT. It specifies CASSPGLPFSGNTIYF. The rearrangement links TRBV18 to TRBJ1-3; D is uncertain. V lost 3 bases and J lost 0, with 12 bases in between. The germline V gene encodes CDR1 KGHSH and CDR2 LQKENI. CDR3 length: 16 residues.

The CDR3 sequence: CASSYSWTANTEAFF. CDR3 in DNA: TGTGCCAGCAGTTACTCGTGGACAGCGAACACTGAAGCTTTCTTT. The V gene is TRBV6-5, the J gene TRBJ1-1; D may be TRBD1 (6 bases). Trimming stripped 0 bases from V and 1 base from J, with 9 bases between. The germline CDR1 and CDR2 sequences are MNHEY and SVGAGI. CDR3 length equals 15 residues.

The rearrangement uses TRBV5-1 and TRBJ1-4; no clear D gene. Trimming stripped 3 bases from V and 4 bases from J, with 13 bases between. The CDR3 is made up of 15 amino acids. Germline loops: CDR1 SGHRS, CDR2 YFSETQ. CDR3 protein: CASSYVGQFNEKLFF. CDR3 nucleotides: TGCGCCAGCAGCTACGTCGGCCAGTTTAATGAAAAACTGTTTTTT. Based on the CDR3 plus reference TRBV5-1 and TRBJ1-4, the full variable domain is KAGVTQTPRYLIKTRGQQVTLSCSPISGHRSVSWYQQTPGQGLQFLFEYFSETQRNKGNFPGRFSGRQFSNSRSEMNVSTLELGDSALYLCASSYVGQFNEKLFFGSGTQLSVL.

This sequence joins TRBV27 and TRBJ1-5; D not certain. Trimming shortened V by 6 bases and J by 0 bases, and 6 bases separated the two germline ends. The CDR3 length is 13 residues. Germline-derived CDR1 and CDR2 are MNHEY and SMNVEV (reference sequence). The CDR3 DNA is TGTGCCAGCAGGCCCTATAGCAATCAGCCCCAGCATTTT. This encodes CASRPYSNQPQHF.

The chain couples TRBV7-2 to TRBJ2-1, with TRBD2 identical over 9 bases. Germline V lookup: CDR1 SGHTA, CDR2 FQGNSA. The CDR3 is 14 amino acids. V dropped 6 bases and J dropped 4; count of bases not matched to a gene: 4. CDR3 DNA sequence: TGTGCCAGCAGAACTAGCGGGTTATACAATGAGCAGTTCTTC. It is translated as CASRTSGLYNEQFF.

The chain is built from TRBV30 and TRBJ1-4; a weak D match, TRBD1 (5 bases). This CDR3 has 14 residues. V dropped 7 bases and J dropped 4 bases, with 16 bases sitting between them. CDR1 and CDR2 (germline): GTSNPN, SVGIG (reference sequence). CDR3 sequence reads: CASDSGAYNEKLFF. CDR3 coding DNA: TGTGCCTCGGACTCCGGGGCATATAATGAAAAACTGTTTTTT.

The CDR3 sequence is CASSVAPGGQGETQYF. CDR3 coding DNA: TGTGCCAGCAGCGTAGCCCCCGGGGGCCAGGGGGAGACCCAGTACTTC. The chain is built from TRBV9 and TRBJ2-5; either TRBD1 or TRBD2 may fit D (6 bases each). The CDR3 consists of 16 residues. Trimming removed 0 bases at V and 5 bases at J, with 17 bases between. Germline V gives CDR1 SGDLS, CDR2 YYNGEE.

The rearrangement joins TRBV29-1 to TRBJ1-4; TRBD1 aligns across 12 bases. CDR1 is SQVTM and CDR2 is ANQGSEA in the germline V gene. V gave up 6 bases and J gave up 5 bases; unmatched junction bases: 7. This CDR3 has 15 amino acids. In DNA, the CDR3 is TGCAGCGTCGCCCCGGGACAGGGGGCGAATGAAAAACTGTTTTTT. Residues: CSVAPGQGANEKLFF. The full variable domain, in which reference TRBV29-1 and TRBJ1-4 provide the parts outside the CDR3, is SAVISQKPSRDICQRGTSLTIQCQVDSQVTMMFWYRQQPGQSLTLIATANQGSEATYESGFVIDKFPISRPNLTFSTLTVSNMSPEDSSIYLCSVAPGQGANEKLFFGSGTQLSVL.

The rearrangement joins TRBV4-1 to TRBJ2-5, with TRBD2 as a possible D gene (6 bases). Germline V gives CDR1 MGHRA, CDR2 YSYEKL. CDR3 length equals 16 residues. V lost 1 base and J 5 bases, leaving 17 bases between the germline ends. CDR3 region: CASSQGGRGGRETQYF. For the CDR3, the DNA is TGCGCCAGCAGCCAAGGGGGACGAGGAGGGAGGGAGACCCAGTACTTC.

The chain employs TRBV7-6 and TRBJ1-1; D is unresolved. The CDR3 extends over 13 amino acids. Trimming left V 0 bases short and J 5 bases short, with 7 bases between. Germline assignment: CDR1 SGHVS and CDR2 FNYEAQ. DNA for the CDR3: TGTGCCAGCAGCTTAGCAGGGCAGACTGAAGCTTTCTTT. It specifies CASSLAGQTEAFF.

V is TRBV11-1 and J is TRBJ2-2; 7 bases are a match to TRBD1. Germline assignment: CDR1 SGHAT and CDR2 FQDESV (reference sequence). V lost 0 bases to trimming and J lost 4 bases; unmatched junction nucleotides: 2. This CDR3 contains 15 residues. The CDR3 sequence is CASSLARGFTGELFF. DNA of the CDR3: TGTGCCAGCAGCTTAGCCAGGGGGTTCACCGGGGAGCTGTTTTTT.